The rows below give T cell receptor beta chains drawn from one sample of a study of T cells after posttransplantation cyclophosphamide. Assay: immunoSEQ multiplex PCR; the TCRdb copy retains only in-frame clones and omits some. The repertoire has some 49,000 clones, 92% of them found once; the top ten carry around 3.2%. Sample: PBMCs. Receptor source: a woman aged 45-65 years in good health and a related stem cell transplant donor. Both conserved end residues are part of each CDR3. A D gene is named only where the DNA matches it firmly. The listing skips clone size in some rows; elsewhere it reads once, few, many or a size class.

CDR3 DNA: TGTGCCAGCAGTTCCGCCTGGGGGGGGACTCAAGAGACCCAGTACTTC; CDR3 protein: CASSSAWGGTQETQYF; D gene: TRBD2; clone size: .; V gene: TRBV28; J gene: TRBJ2-5
CDR3 DNA: TGTGCCAGCAGTGTCCAGCGGGGGGTGGTGCAAGAGACCCAGTACTTC; CDR3 protein: CASSVQRGVVQETQYF; D gene: TRBD2; clone size: .; V gene: TRBV2; J gene: TRBJ2-5
CDR3 DNA: TGTGCCAGCAGGGGAGGGGGGGTCAATCAGCCCCAGCATTTT; CDR3 protein: CASRGGGVNQPQHF; D gene: .; clone size: few; V gene: TRBV6-6; J gene: TRBJ1-5
CDR3 DNA: TGTGCCAGCAGTCCAGCGGGGAAGGAGCAGTTCTTC; CDR3 protein: CASSPAGKEQFF; D gene: TRBD2; clone size: once; V gene: TRBV6-5; J gene: TRBJ2-1
CDR3 DNA: TGTGCCAGCAGTCGTGGACAGGGGACGAACACTGAAGCTTTCTTT; CDR3 protein: CASSRGQGTNTEAFF; D gene: TRBD1; clone size: .; V gene: TRBV6-1; J gene: TRBJ1-1
CDR3 DNA: TGCGCCAGCAGCCAGGCGACGGGGGGATCTTTTTACGAGCAGTACTTC; CDR3 protein: CASSQATGGSFYEQYF; D gene: TRBD2; clone size: .; V gene: TRBV4-1; J gene: TRBJ2-7
CDR3 DNA: TGTGCCAGCAATAGAGGAGGGTCTCTCTTCGATGAGCAGTTCTTC; CDR3 protein: CASNRGGSLFDEQFF; D gene: .; clone size: .; V gene: TRBV9; J gene: TRBJ2-1
CDR3 DNA: TGTGCCAGCAGTCCCCTGGGAGAAGATGGAAACACCATATATTTT; CDR3 protein: CASSPLGEDGNTIYF; D gene: .; clone size: .; V gene: TRBV27; J gene: TRBJ1-3
CDR3 DNA: TGTGCCAGCTCACCACGCGGGGGGTACGATGAAAAACTGTTTTTT; CDR3 protein: CASSPRGGYDEKLFF; D gene: .; clone size: .; V gene: TRBV18; J gene: TRBJ1-4
CDR3 DNA: TGTGCCAGCAGCTTAGGGCAGTCTAATGAAAAACTGTTTTTT; CDR3 protein: CASSLGQSNEKLFF; D gene: .; clone size: .; V gene: TRBV7-2; J gene: TRBJ1-4
CDR3 DNA: TGTGCCAGCAGCCCGACAGCTAGCGGGAGGGCCTCGGCCTACGAGCAGTACTTC; CDR3 protein: CASSPTASGRASAYEQYF; D gene: TRBD2; clone size: .; V gene: TRBV11-3; J gene: TRBJ2-7
CDR3 DNA: TGTGCCAGCTCCCGAGAGGATAGCAATCAGCCCCAGCATTTT; CDR3 protein: CASSREDSNQPQHF; D gene: .; clone size: .; V gene: TRBV18; J gene: TRBJ1-5
CDR3 DNA: TGTGCCAGCTCACCACTGGCGGGTAGCTCCTACGAGCAGTACTTC; CDR3 protein: CASSPLAGSSYEQYF; D gene: .; clone size: .; V gene: TRBV18; J gene: TRBJ2-7
CDR3 DNA: TGTGCCAGCAGCTCTCATAGGGGGCCGGGGACCGGGGAGCTGTTTTTT; CDR3 protein: CASSSHRGPGTGELFF; D gene: TRBD1; clone size: .; V gene: TRBV28; J gene: TRBJ2-2
CDR3 DNA: TGTGCCAGCTCAGCCAACAGGGGAGAACGCACTGAAGCTTTCTTT; CDR3 protein: CASSANRGERTEAFF; D gene: TRBD1; clone size: .; V gene: TRBV18; J gene: TRBJ1-1
CDR3 DNA: TGTGCCACCATGGAGGGGGGGGAATACAATGAGCAGTTCTTC; CDR3 protein: CATMEGGEYNEQFF; D gene: .; clone size: .; V gene: TRBV27; J gene: TRBJ2-1
CDR3 DNA: TGTGCCAGCAGCGAGACAGGCGAGAACACTGAAGCTTTCTTT; CDR3 protein: CASSETGENTEAFF; D gene: .; clone size: once; V gene: TRBV13; J gene: TRBJ1-1
CDR3 DNA: TGTGCCAGCAGCAAACAGACAGGGGGCGGGACCGGGGAGCTGTTTTTT; CDR3 protein: CASSKQTGGGTGELFF; D gene: TRBD1; clone size: few; V gene: TRBV5-5; J gene: TRBJ2-2
CDR3 DNA: TGTGCCAGCAGCCCCCAGGGGGAAAAACTGTTTTTT; CDR3 protein: CASSPQGEKLFF; D gene: .; clone size: .; V gene: TRBV7-9; J gene: TRBJ1-4
CDR3 DNA: TGCGCCAGCAGCCCTGGACAGGGGGCCTCGGCCATTCAGTACTTC; CDR3 protein: CASSPGQGASAIQYF; D gene: TRBD1; clone size: .; V gene: TRBV5-1; J gene: TRBJ2-4
CDR3 DNA: TGTGCCAGCAGCTTGGATAGGGGGCGGGCGGCTAACTATGGCTACACCTTC; CDR3 protein: CASSLDRGRAANYGYTF; D gene: TRBD1; clone size: .; V gene: TRBV5-4; J gene: TRBJ1-2
CDR3 DNA: TGTGCCAGCAGCCGGACTAGCGGGAACTACGAGCAGTACTTC; CDR3 protein: CASSRTSGNYEQYF; D gene: TRBD2; clone size: once; V gene: TRBV7-2; J gene: TRBJ2-7
CDR3 DNA: TGTGCCAGCAAAGTGGGACAGGGACCGAATCAGCCCCAGCATTTT; CDR3 protein: CASKVGQGPNQPQHF; D gene: TRBD1; clone size: .; V gene: TRBV27; J gene: TRBJ1-5
CDR3 DNA: TGTGCCAGCAGTGAAGATCTCTGGACAGCCGGCCTCTTTAGCAATCAGCCCCAGCATTTT; CDR3 protein: CASSEDLWTAGLFSNQPQHF; D gene: .; clone size: .; V gene: TRBV6-1; J gene: TRBJ1-5
CDR3 DNA: TGTGCCAGCAGTTCCGACAGGGGGTCCTACGAGCAGTACTTC; CDR3 protein: CASSSDRGSYEQYF; D gene: TRBD1; clone size: few; V gene: TRBV6-1; J gene: TRBJ2-7
CDR3 DNA: TGTGCCTGGAGCGTAGGGGGTGATAATTCACCCCTCCACTTT; CDR3 protein: CAWSVGGDNSPLHF; D gene: .; clone size: .; V gene: TRBV30; J gene: TRBJ1-6
CDR3 DNA: TGTGCCTGGAGTGTAAGCAGGCAAGAGACCCAGTACTTC; CDR3 protein: CAWSVSRQETQYF; D gene: .; clone size: .; V gene: TRBV30; J gene: TRBJ2-5
CDR3 DNA: TGTGCCAGCAGGCTACAGGGGAGCCACGAGCAGTACTTC; CDR3 protein: CASRLQGSHEQYF; D gene: TRBD1; clone size: .; V gene: TRBV28; J gene: TRBJ2-7
CDR3 DNA: TGCGCCAGCAGCTTGGCGGAGGCCCAAGAGACCCAGTACTTC; CDR3 protein: CASSLAEAQETQYF; D gene: .; clone size: .; V gene: TRBV5-1; J gene: TRBJ2-5
CDR3 DNA: TGTGCCAGCAGACACCCGGACAGTAGCAATCAGCCCCAGCATTTT; CDR3 protein: CASRHPDSSNQPQHF; D gene: .; clone size: .; V gene: TRBV28; J gene: TRBJ1-5
CDR3 DNA: TGCGCCAGCAGCTTGGGGTCTTCCGGGACAACGGCCTACGAGCAGTACTTC; CDR3 protein: CASSLGSSGTTAYEQYF; D gene: .; clone size: .; V gene: TRBV5-1; J gene: TRBJ2-7
CDR3 DNA: TGTGCCAGCAGTCGGACAGAGAACTATGGCTACACCTTC; CDR3 protein: CASSRTENYGYTF; D gene: .; clone size: .; V gene: TRBV6-1; J gene: TRBJ1-2
CDR3 DNA: TGCGCCAGCAGCTTGACAGTCTCCTATAATTCACCCCTCCACTTT; CDR3 protein: CASSLTVSYNSPLHF; D gene: .; clone size: .; V gene: TRBV5-1; J gene: TRBJ1-6
CDR3 DNA: TGTGCCAGCAGCTTGACTAGCCTAGCCTACGAGCAGTACTTC; CDR3 protein: CASSLTSLAYEQYF; D gene: TRBD2; clone size: .; V gene: TRBV6-1; J gene: TRBJ2-7
CDR3 DNA: TGCGCCAGCAGCGTAGGGACAGGGGGCGCAAACCTTCGGGGCTACACCTTC; CDR3 protein: CASSVGTGGANLRGYTF; D gene: TRBD1; clone size: .; V gene: TRBV5-1; J gene: TRBJ1-2
CDR3 DNA: TGTGCCAGCAGTCCCGGACTAGCAAATGAGCAGTTCTTC; CDR3 protein: CASSPGLANEQFF; D gene: TRBD2; clone size: .; V gene: TRBV6-6; J gene: TRBJ2-1
CDR3 DNA: TGTGCCAGCAGCTGGGACAGGGACCCTATGTTGCCCCAGCATTTT; CDR3 protein: CASSWDRDPMLPQHF; D gene: TRBD1; clone size: medium-sized; V gene: TRBV7-9; J gene: TRBJ1-5
CDR3 DNA: TGCGCCAGCAGCTTGGTCCAAGGGGGATTCGAGCAGTACTTC; CDR3 protein: CASSLVQGGFEQYF; D gene: .; clone size: .; V gene: TRBV5-1; J gene: TRBJ2-7
CDR3 DNA: TGTGCCAGCAGTGGGACAGGGAACGCAGATACGCAGTATTTT; CDR3 protein: CASSGTGNADTQYF; D gene: TRBD1; clone size: .; V gene: TRBV6-1; J gene: TRBJ2-3
CDR3 DNA: TGTGCCAGCCCTTATTGGGGGCTCTCTGGAAACACCATATATTTT; CDR3 protein: CASPYWGLSGNTIYF; D gene: .; clone size: .; V gene: TRBV6-4; J gene: TRBJ1-3
CDR3 DNA: TGTGCCAGCAGCTGGGGTCAGGTGGAGCGGGGGCCCCATAATACGGGGGAAGAGCAGTACTTC; CDR3 protein: CASSWGQVERGPHNTGEEQYF; D gene: .; clone size: .; V gene: TRBV12-1; J gene: TRBJ2-7
CDR3 DNA: TGTGCCAGTAGTACCAGGGGTGAGACCCAGTACTTC; CDR3 protein: CASSTRGETQYF; D gene: .; clone size: .; V gene: TRBV19; J gene: TRBJ2-5
CDR3 DNA: TGTGCCAGCAGCTTAGGCGGAGGTAGCAATCAGCCCCAGCATTTT; CDR3 protein: CASSLGGGSNQPQHF; D gene: .; clone size: .; V gene: TRBV7-2; J gene: TRBJ1-5
CDR3 DNA: TGTGCCAGCAGCTTAGCTCGGGCAGGGGCCTATGGCTACACCTTC; CDR3 protein: CASSLARAGAYGYTF; D gene: .; clone size: .; V gene: TRBV7-9; J gene: TRBJ1-2
CDR3 DNA: TGTGCCAGCTCACCACTTTCAGGGTTTAATGAGCAGTTCTTC; CDR3 protein: CASSPLSGFNEQFF; D gene: .; clone size: .; V gene: TRBV18; J gene: TRBJ2-1
CDR3 DNA: TGTGCCAGCAGCTTAGCGGGAGGGTCCAATGAGCAGTTCTTC; CDR3 protein: CASSLAGGSNEQFF; D gene: TRBD2; clone size: .; V gene: TRBV7-2; J gene: TRBJ2-1
CDR3 DNA: TGTGCCAGCAGAGCCCTAGGGGGGGCCTATGGCTACACCTTC; CDR3 protein: CASRALGGAYGYTF; D gene: .; clone size: .; V gene: TRBV6-1; J gene: TRBJ1-2
CDR3 DNA: TGCAGCGTTGATTCGGGGGGTGGCTATGGCTACACCTTC; CDR3 protein: CSVDSGGGYGYTF; D gene: .; clone size: .; V gene: TRBV29-1; J gene: TRBJ1-2